These 26 T cell receptor beta chains came from one sample sequenced in a study of immune evolution from preneoplasia to lung adenocarcinoma. The table came from immunoSEQ multiplex PCR; TCRdb's copy has only in-frame clones and leaves some out. The repertoire holds a few thousand clones, with roughly three quarters as singletons. Sequencing was performed on FFPE adjacent normal lung tissue. Every receptor here comes from a donor of 70 years or more with lung adenocarcinoma.

This chain links TRBV27 with TRBJ2-3, with 7 bases matching TRBD2. With 8 bases clipped from V and 1 base from J, the junction kept 0 bases outside the gene matches. Germline values: CDR1 MNHEY, CDR2 SMNVEV (reference sequence). The CDR3 covers 12 residues. CDR3 loop: CASGRGTDTQYF. In DNA form, the CDR3 reads TGTGCCAGCGGGAGGGGCACAGATACGCAGTATTTT.

This clone appeared a single time. The V call is TRBV12-2, the J call TRBJ2-3; the D call TRBD2 from the table was never checked on the DNA. TRBV12-2 is an annotated pseudogene. CDR3 size: 15 residues. The CDR3, as DNA: TGTGCAAGTCGCTTCGCGGAGGGCCCGGCAGATACGCAGTATTTT. It codes for CASRFAEGPADTQYF.

This clone is categorized as medium-sized. This rearrangement joins TRBV5-1 to TRBJ2-3; D is uncertain. Trimming took 2 bases from V and 3 from J, leaving 10 bases between them. CDR1 is SGHRS and CDR2 is YFSETQ in the germline V gene. The CDR3 loop spans 14 amino acids. The CDR3 sequence is CASSFYERTDTQYF. The DNA for the CDR3 is TGCGCCAGCAGCTTCTACGAACGGACAGATACGCAGTATTTT.

The J gene is TRBJ2-3, the V gene TRBV5-1; 12 bases match TRBD2. J was trimmed by 1 base and V by 0 bases; bases with no gene match: 6. The length of the CDR3 is 18 residues. The germline CDR1 and CDR2 sequences are SGHRS and YFSETQ. CDR3: CASSLALAGGEGTDTQYF. The CDR3 region has the DNA TGCGCCAGCAGCTTGGCCCTAGCGGGAGGGGAAGGCACAGATACGCAGTATTTT.

V gene TRBV27 combines with J gene TRBJ2-2; 12 bases line up with TRBD2. The germline V gene encodes CDR1 MNHEY and CDR2 SMNVEV (reference sequence). Germline trimming cut 5 bases from V and 4 bases from J; bases unmatched to any gene: 5. CDR3 size: 16 residues. CDR3 region: CASSRTSGTFTGELFF. The CDR3 bases are TGTGCCAGCAGTAGGACTAGCGGGACCTTCACCGGGGAGCTGTTTTTT.

This clone was seen a few times. This sample also contains other DNA sequences that code for the same CDR3. The rearrangement links TRBV2 to TRBJ2-2; tentative D call: TRBD1 (5 bases). The V gene's germline CDR1 is SNHLY and CDR2 FYNNEI. The CDR3 runs 14 residues. V shed 2 bases and J shed 1 base, with 5 bases lying between them. The CDR3 nucleotides are TGTGCCAGCAGTGAACAGGGGAACACCGGGGAGCTGTTTTTT. This translates into CASSEQGNTGELFF.

The gene calls are TRBV25-1 and TRBJ2-7; 8 bases map to TRBD1. V shed 4 bases and J 1 base; nucleotides not matched to a gene: 3. Germline CDR1 is MGHDK and CDR2 is SYGVNS. This CDR3 is 14 amino acids long. In DNA form, the CDR3 reads TGTGCCAGCAGTGGGACAGGGCTATCCTACGAGCAGTACTTC. It codes for CASSGTGLSYEQYF.

The J gene is TRBJ2-5, the V gene TRBV27; TRBD1 might be the D (6 bases). There are 13 residues in the CDR3. From germline, CDR1 is MNHEY and CDR2 SMNVEV (reference sequence). V lost 3 bases, J lost 5 bases, and 10 bases lay in between. The CDR3 loop reads CASSLWGRETQYF. CDR3 nucleotide sequence: TGTGCCAGCAGTTTGTGGGGGCGGGAGACCCAGTACTTC.

This clone was seen a handful of times. The chain carries TRBV6-6 and TRBJ2-7, with 7 positions matching TRBD1. CDR1 is MNHNY and CDR2 is SVGAGI in the germline V gene (reference sequence). The CDR3 length is 14 residues. The V and J ends lost 4 bases and 3 bases, in that order; junction bases with no gene match: 6. CDR3 DNA: TGTGCCAGCAGTTTGCCCCCAGGGGGCTACGAGCAGTACTTC. This encodes CASSLPPGGYEQYF.

The chain carries TRBV6-1 and TRBJ2-3, with a tentative D call TRBD2 (6 bases). V gave up 8 bases and J gave up 0 bases, with 9 bases separating them. This CDR3 comprises 13 residues. CDR1 MNHNS and CDR2 SASEGT come from the germline V gene. The DNA for the CDR3 is TGTGCCAGCCGACTAGGAAGCACAGATACGCAGTATTTT. Translation gives CASRLGSTDTQYF.

Here the CDR3 DNA reads TGTGCCAGCAGCGTAGGGAACACCGGGGAGCTGTTTTTT. The encoded protein is CASSVGNTGELFF. This chain joins TRBV9 and TRBJ2-2; D remains ambiguous. Per germline, CDR1 SGDLS and CDR2 YYNGEE. There are 13 residues in the CDR3. V lost 0 bases, J lost 1 base, and 1 base lay in between.

This clone was seen only a few times. This chain connects TRBV9 to TRBJ2-3, with TRBD1 as a possible D gene (6 bases). The germline V gene encodes CDR1 SGDLS and CDR2 YYNGEE. The V and J ends lost 0 bases and 2 bases respectively, with 13 bases between them. The CDR3 totals 16 residues. Here the CDR3 DNA reads TGTGCCAGCAGCGTAGTTCCAGGGGCTTCCACAGATACGCAGTATTTT. Translation gives CASSVVPGASTDTQYF.

This clone turned up a few times. This chain connects TRBV7-9 to TRBJ2-7; tentatively, D is TRBD1 (6 bases). Between the trimmed V and J ends, which lost 5 bases and 7 bases, there was a span of 12 bases. The germline V gene has CDR1 SEHNR and CDR2 FQNEAQ (reference sequence). The CDR3 is 12 residues long. Here the CDR3 DNA reads TGTGCCAGCAGCGCATCACAGGGTGAGCAGTACTTC. Protein product: CASSASQGEQYF.

V is TRBV7-3 and J is TRBJ2-7, with D perhaps TRBD2 (5 bases). The CDR3 is 16 residues long. The V end was cut by 7 bases, the J end by 0 bases, with 19 bases between. The V gene's germline CDR1 is SGHTA and CDR2 FQGTGA. This CDR3 is CASTSRLAGFSYEQYF. For the CDR3, the DNA is TGTGCCAGCACCTCCCGGTTGGCGGGTTTCTCCTACGAGCAGTACTTC.

The chain joins TRBV5-4 to TRBJ2-3, with D perhaps TRBD1 (5 bases). This CDR3 has 15 residues. V was shortened by 4 bases and J by 1 base, with 13 bases between the two germline ends. Germline V gives CDR1 SGHNT, CDR2 YYREEE (reference sequence). The CDR3 loop is CASSASGFGTDTQYF. The CDR3 nucleotides are TGTGCCAGCAGCGCCTCAGGGTTCGGCACAGATACGCAGTATTTT.

The chain recombines TRBV7-6 with TRBJ2-5; 12 positions agree with TRBD2. V was pared by 3 bases and J by 4 bases, with 9 bases of the junction left unmatched. The V gene's germline CDR1 is SGHVS and CDR2 FNYEAQ. This CDR3 contains 17 residues. The CDR3 coding sequence is TGTGCCAGCAGCTTGTCTAGCGGGAGGGCTGGGAGAGAGACCCAGTACTTC. Protein product: CASSLSSGRAGRETQYF.

This clone was seen only a few times. This CDR3 is CAWSGQGREKLFF. CDR3 nucleotides: TGTGCCTGGAGCGGACAGGGTCGCGAAAAACTGTTTTTT. This chain links TRBV30 with TRBJ1-4; 8 nucleotides align to TRBD1. Per germline, CDR1 GTSNPN and CDR2 SVGIG (reference sequence). V dropped 3 bases and J dropped 8; count of bases not matched to a gene: 5. The CDR3 is 13 residues long.

The V and J genes are TRBV19 and TRBJ1-4; D uncertain. CDR1 LNHDA and CDR2 SQIVND come from the germline V gene (reference sequence). Trimming took off 7 bases at V and 3 bases at J, with 15 bases between the two ends. The CDR3 covers 15 residues. For the CDR3, the DNA is TGTGCCAGTACCCGACAAGTGCAGGCTAATGAAAAACTGTTTTTT. It codes for CASTRQVQANEKLFF.

This clone was observed a few times. This specimen includes other DNA sequences encoding the same CDR3. This chain joins TRBV30 and TRBJ1-1; a possible D gene is TRBD1 (5 bases). In germline, CDR1 is GTSNPN, CDR2 SVGIG (reference sequence). V dropped 3 bases and J dropped 0 bases, with 14 bases sitting between them. CDR3 size: 15 residues. The CDR3: CAWSGGYGMNTEAFF. CDR3 in DNA: TGTGCCTGGAGCGGGGGGTACGGCATGAACACTGAAGCTTTCTTT.

The genes are TRBV10-2 and TRBJ2-7; a possible D gene is TRBD1 (6 bases). Per the germline V gene, CDR1 is WSHSY and CDR2 is SAAADI. Trimming took off 3 bases at V and 2 bases at J, with 11 bases between the two ends. CDR3 size: 14 residues. The CDR3 spells CASSDRGNPYEQYF. The CDR3 region has the DNA TGCGCCAGCAGTGACAGGGGAAATCCCTACGAGCAGTACTTC.

This chain connects TRBV4-2 to TRBJ2-5; no definite D call. The CDR3 consists of 16 residues. Germline CDR1 is LGHNA and CDR2 is YNFKEQ. V was trimmed by 0 bases and J by 3 bases, leaving 14 bases between them. The CDR3 region has the DNA TGTGCCAGCAGCCAAGAGGTGGGCGCTGGTGAAGAGACCCAGTACTTC. Translated: CASSQEVGAGEETQYF.

The rearrangement links TRBV7-2 to TRBJ1-5; D possibly corresponds to TRBD1 (5 bases). V was cut by 1 base and J by 5 bases, with 9 bases left in between. Germline-derived CDR1 and CDR2 are SGHTA and FQGNSA. The CDR3 is 14 residues long. The CDR3 DNA is TGTGCCAGCAGCTTAGGTAGGGGACATCAGCCCCAGCATTTT. Protein sequence: CASSLGRGHQPQHF.

The chain couples TRBV18 to TRBJ2-6; D is ambiguous. Germline V lookup: CDR1 KGHSH, CDR2 LQKENI. The CDR3 contains 15 residues. The germline V and J ends were trimmed by 6 bases and 1 base, with 10 bases remaining between them. In nucleotides, the CDR3 is TGTGCCAGCTCCCTCGAGATATCTGGGGCCAACGTCCTGACTTTC. Its translation: CASSLEISGANVLTF.

This clone was picked up a small number of times. The chain recombines TRBV5-1 with TRBJ1-1; D might be TRBD1 (5 bases). Deletions cut 4 bases from V and 3 bases from J, with 16 bases between. This CDR3 comprises 15 residues. Germline assignment: CDR1 SGHRS and CDR2 YFSETQ. This CDR3 reads CASSRAGTPDTEAFF. CDR3 coding DNA: TGCGCCAGCAGCCGGGCCGGGACCCCGGACACTGAAGCTTTCTTT.

This rearrangement joins TRBV14 to TRBJ2-3; 10 bases agree with TRBD2. V lost 4 bases and J lost 7; bases outside the gene matches: 8. CDR1 is SGHDN, CDR2 FVKESK, per germline. The CDR3 spans 15 residues. CDR3 nucleotides: TGTGCCAGCAGCCCGACCTGGACTAGCGGAAATACGCAGTATTTT. Its protein is CASSPTWTSGNTQYF.

This clone was observed a handful of times. J is TRBJ1-1 and V is TRBV30, with 9 positions matching TRBD1. CDR3 length equals 13 residues. Germline assignment: CDR1 GTSNPN and CDR2 SVGIG (reference sequence). The V and J ends lost 4 bases and 6 bases, in that order; junction bases with no gene match: 6. CDR3 coding DNA: TGTGCCTGGAAGGGACAGGGCTACGCTGAAGCTTTCTTT. This sequence encodes CAWKGQGYAEAFF.